This TCR beta chain was documented in a study of cytomegalovirus exposure and HLA in healthy donors. With 60 Vbeta and 13 Jbeta primers, the PCR was carried out. The method was immunoSEQ multiplex PCR; TCRdb's version includes in-frame clones alone and lacks a portion of them. The data contain some 150,000 clones, 79% of them singletons. In the case of this clone: Its cognate antigen is unknown. Germline is not matched at one junction end, which may reflect a read error.

Study outcomes and limitations: As a later analysis showed, several of the most significant clusters appeared to be linked to common viral pathogens. The CMV antigen specificity of three CMV-associated chains was confirmed through in vitro analysis. The dataset shows that most TCR sequences were rare, while some public TCRs occurred in many donors.

CDR1 and CDR2 from the germline V gene are SEHNR and FQNEAQ (reference sequence). CDR3 size: 15 residues. The sequenced sample was PBMCs. The V and J genes are TRBV7-9 and TRBJ1-1, with TRBD1 identical over 7 bases. The clonotype comes from a man aged 50-60 years in good health and CMV-seropositive. CDR3 in amino acids: CASSEPGRGNAEAFF. CDR3 sequence (DNA): TGTGCCAGCAGCGAACCAGGCAGGGGGAACGCTGAAGCTTTCTTT.